This record looks at one T cell receptor (beta chain) sequence and its context. Given a much more abundant clone one base away, this may be a read error. The second PCR ran 7 to 11 cycles with a sample-barcoded 5' primer and J-beta primers. MiXCR was run by TCRdb on the 5' RACE reads, yielding one entry per CDR3 protein. The data hold approximately 800,000 distinct CDR3 sequences, with 62% observed a single time. These data belong to a study of blood T cells in healthy people across ages. Per germline, CDR1 SGHRS and CDR2 YFSETQ. CDR3 length equals 14 residues. The chain combines TRBV5-1 with TRBJ2-1; TRBD2 matches at 13 bases. This sequence originates from a man younger than 45 in good health. What was sequenced was blood. The CDR3 sequence is CASNLVLAGGALFF. CDR3 coding DNA: TGCGCCAGCAACTTGGTACTAGCGGGGGGGGCCTTGTTCTTC.